These 5 T cell receptor beta chains were sequenced from one sample in a study of T cells in Graves' hyperthyroidism and ophthalmopathy. Regions amplified from RNA transcripts were the TCR beta CDR3 regions. When the TCR CDR3 underwent first-round RT-PCR, the HTBI primer set was used. From the multiplex PCR reads, TCRdb called clonotypes with MiXCR, one entry per CDR3 protein. There are a few hundred thousand distinct CDR3 sequences in the sample; about an eighth occur only once, and roughly 4.8% lies in the top ten. Specimen: blood. The receptors derive from a woman younger than 30 with Graves' hyperthyroidism.

Many counts were recorded for this clonotype. The chain couples TRBV28 to TRBJ1-2; 12 nucleotides match TRBD1. The V gene's germline CDR1 is MDHEN and CDR2 SYDVKM. The V and J ends lost 4 bases and 7 bases, in that order; junction bases with no gene match: 13. The CDR3 spans 17 residues. The CDR3 loop is CASSSPGDRGRSGGYTF. CDR3 nucleotide sequence: TGTGCCAGCAGTTCCCCTGGGGACAGGGGGCGATCCGGTGGCTACACCTTC.

CDR3 residues: CATSRDLGRQGLAGEVGETQYF. The CDR3 nucleotides are TGTGCCACCAGCAGAGATCTGGGCCGCCAGGGACTAGCGGGAGAGGTTGGAGAGACCCAGTACTTC. The chain has TRBV15 and TRBJ2-5; 14 bases align to TRBD2. The CDR3 is made up of 22 amino acids. V lost 0 bases, J lost 4 bases, and 19 bases stayed unmatched. Germline CDR1 and CDR2: LNHNV and YYDKDF (reference sequence).

This clonotype occurred many times. The chain uses TRBV20-1 and TRBJ2-5; TRBD1 or TRBD2 may be the D gene (6 bases each). V was trimmed by 1 base and J by 5 bases, leaving 17 bases between them. This CDR3 has 15 amino acids. Per the germline V gene, CDR1 is DFQATT and CDR2 is SNEGSKA (reference sequence). CDR3 residues: CSARVYQGGRETQYF. CDR3 nucleotide sequence: TGCAGTGCTAGAGTTTACCAAGGGGGGCGGGAGACCCAGTACTTC.

This clonotype was counted once. The chain joins TRBV29-1 to TRBJ2-7; unclear D gene. The V gene's germline CDR1 is SQVTM and CDR2 ANQGSEA. V lost 6 bases to trimming and J lost 0 bases, with 6 bases between them. The CDR3 totals 11 residues. Here the CDR3 reads CSVKLSYEQYF. CDR3 DNA: TGCAGCGTAAAACTCTCCTACGAGCAGTACTTC.

As concerns this clonotype: At one of its ends the junction is not consistent with the germline gene, which may arise from a read error. The V gene is TRBV10-3, the J gene TRBJ2-7, with TRBD2 matching over 14 bases. From germline, CDR1 is ENHRY and CDR2 SYGVKD. This CDR3 has 15 residues. The CDR3 DNA reads as TGTGCCACAGGGGGGACTAGCGGGAGTAACGAAGAGCAGCACTTC. Translation gives CATGGTSGSNEEQHF.